The source of this T cell receptor beta chain is a study of technical replicates of blood from four donors. Trimming at V came to 5 bases and at J to 10 bases, leaving 8 bases not matched to a gene. Germline CDR1 SEHNR, CDR2 FQNEAQ (reference sequence). This CDR3 spans 15 amino acids. Using immunoSEQ multiplex PCR, the repertoire was profiled, and TCRdb retains in-frame clones only, with some absent. The data show over 55,000 clones, with 91% seen just once and about 3.9% held by the top ten. Sequencing was carried out using PBMCs. This TCR was sampled from a human donor in good health. Some clones in this sample may be carry-over from other donors' samples. This rearrangement joins TRBV7-9 to TRBJ2-5; 15 bases map to TRBD2. The CDR3 protein is CASSAGLAGGGGQYF. The DNA for the CDR3 is TGTGCCAGCAGCGCCGGACTAGCGGGAGGGGGCGGCCAGTACTTC.